This TCR beta chain comes out of a study of blood T cell repertoires in COVID-19. On the study more broadly: Sample material is recorded as cDNA or gDNA derived from T cells, B-cell-depleted T cells, or PBMCs.

All enrollees were about 18 to 100 years old and from about two dozen US areas. Cohort allocation depended upon clinical history that participants reported. In the original workflow: Amplified reference gene primers provided the basis for estimating nucleated cell counts. Data came from immunoSEQ multiplex PCR; TCRdb stores just in-frame clones and leaves some out. That table is the source of V, J and clone size, and D and trimming were worked out from the DNA. The repertoire holds fewer than 250,000 clones, with roughly 90% as singletons. The length of the CDR3 is 14 residues. The germline V and J ends were trimmed by 2 bases and 4 bases, with 10 bases remaining between them. Germline CDR1 and CDR2: SGHDT and YYEEEE.

The genes are TRBV5-6 and TRBJ1-3; the D is unclear. Specimen: PBMCs or T cells enriched from blood (not recorded which). This TCR was sampled from a woman aged 30 to 39 with acute COVID-19. The DNA of the CDR3 is TGTGCCAGCAGCTTCTTCGAGCCGGGAAACACCATATATTTT. Its protein product is CASSFFEPGNTIYF.